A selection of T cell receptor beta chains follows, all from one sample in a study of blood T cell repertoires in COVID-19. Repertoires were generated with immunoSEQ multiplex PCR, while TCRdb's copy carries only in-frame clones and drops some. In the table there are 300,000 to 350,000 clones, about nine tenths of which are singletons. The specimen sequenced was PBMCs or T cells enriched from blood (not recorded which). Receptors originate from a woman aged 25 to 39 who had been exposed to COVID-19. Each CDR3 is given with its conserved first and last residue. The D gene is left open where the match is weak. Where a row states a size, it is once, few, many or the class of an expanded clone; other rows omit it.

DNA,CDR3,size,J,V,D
TGTGCCAGCAGCAACCGTGGCGGCGGGGAGGGGAACACTGAAGCTTTCTTT,CASSNRGGGEGNTEAFF,-,TRBJ1-1,TRBV9,-
TGTGCCAGCTCCCCAGTCATGAACACTGAAGCTTTCTTT,CASSPVMNTEAFF,-,TRBJ1-1,TRBV18,-
TGTGCCAGCAGCACCACCCCCGGGGCAGATACGCAGTATTTT,CASSTTPGADTQYF,-,TRBJ2-3,TRBV11-2,-
TGTGCCAGCAGTTACGCGATCTACGAGCAGTACTTC,CASSYAIYEQYF,few,TRBJ2-7,TRBV6-2/TRBV6-3,-
TGTGCCAGCAGTCCCCTTTGGGGAGGGAACTATGGCTACACCTTC,CASSPLWGGNYGYTF,-,TRBJ1-2,TRBV6-4,-
TGTGCCAGCAGTGACCAATGGGCAGGGGTGCTTGGTACTGAAGCTTTCTTT,CASSDQWAGVLGTEAFF,-,TRBJ1-1,TRBV2,-
TGTGCCAGTAGTCCATCAGCCGGGACAGGTACTAGGGAGCAGTACTTC,CASSPSAGTGTREQYF,-,TRBJ2-7,TRBV19,TRBD1
TGTGCCAGCAGCTCTGACAGGGGGGGAAACACCATATATTTT,CASSSDRGGNTIYF,-,TRBJ1-3,TRBV6-5,TRBD1
TGCGCCAGCAGCCACCCGGAGGGAGGCAATGAGCAGTTCTTC,CASSHPEGGNEQFF,-,TRBJ2-1,TRBV5-1,-
TGTGCCAGCTCACCCCCAGGGACAACTAATGAAAAACTGTTTTTT,CASSPPGTTNEKLFF,-,TRBJ1-4,TRBV18,-
TGTGCCAGCAGGGACCGGGACTTCGGCTCCTACAATGAGCAGTTCTTC,CASRDRDFGSYNEQFF,-,TRBJ2-1,TRBV2,-
TGTGCCAGCAGCTTTACCCCCGGGACAGGGGAAGAGACCCAGTACTTC,CASSFTPGTGEETQYF,-,TRBJ2-5,TRBV5-4,TRBD1
TGTGCCAGCAGCTTCGGCGGGATCTACGAGCAGTACTTC,CASSFGGIYEQYF,-,TRBJ2-7,TRBV7-9,-
TGTGCCAGCAGCCAAGGGGCCGTTAACACTGAAGCTTTCTTT,CASSQGAVNTEAFF,-,TRBJ1-1,TRBV3-1/TRBV3-2,-
TGTGCCAGTAGTATAGATAGTGGTAGCTCCTACAATGAGCAGTTCTTC,CASSIDSGSSYNEQFF,-,TRBJ2-1,TRBV19,-
TGCGCCAGCAGCTTGGAGGACAGAATCTCCTACGAGCAGTACTTC,CASSLEDRISYEQYF,-,TRBJ2-7,TRBV5-1,-
TGCGCCAGTAAGAAAACCGGGACAGGGTATGAGACCCAGTACTTC,CASKKTGTGYETQYF,-,TRBJ2-5,TRBV5-1,TRBD1
TGTGCCAGCAGCTTAGTACAGACCTCTGGAAACACCATATATTTT,CASSLVQTSGNTIYF,-,TRBJ1-3,TRBV7-8,-
TGTGCCAGCAGTTTACGGACAGGGGAGTGGGCTGAAGCTTTCTTT,CASSLRTGEWAEAFF,-,TRBJ1-1,TRBV28,TRBD1
TGTGCCAGCAGCTCTCCCGGGACAAACACCGGGGAGCTGTTTTTT,CASSSPGTNTGELFF,-,TRBJ2-2,TRBV5-4,-
TGTGCCATCAGTGCCGAGACAGGGGGCTTAACCGGCTACACCTTC,CAISAETGGLTGYTF,-,TRBJ1-2,TRBV10-3,TRBD1
TGTGCCAGCAGCTTAAGCACAGCTTGGAATCAGCCCCAGCATTTT,CASSLSTAWNQPQHF,-,TRBJ1-5,TRBV7-2,-
TGTGCCAGCAGCCAAGATCGGGGACCCTGGGGCGGGACCTCCTACGAGCAGTACTTC,CASSQDRGPWGGTSYEQYF,few,TRBJ2-7,TRBV3-1/TRBV3-2,-
TGTGCCAGCAGTTTATTCGTTCTAGCGGCGTACAATGAGCAGTTCTTC,CASSLFVLAAYNEQFF,-,TRBJ2-1,TRBV28,TRBD2
TGCGCCAGCAGGTCCGGGACAGGGGGCCGGGATACGCAGTATTTT,CASRSGTGGRDTQYF,-,TRBJ2-3,TRBV10-2,TRBD1
TGTGCCAGCAGCGTAGGGATCAGGGAGGTTTTCGCTGAAGCTTTCTTT,CASSVGIREVFAEAFF,-,TRBJ1-1,TRBV9,-
TGTGCCAGCAGTTTAGGGAGGGGGGCTACCTATGGCTACACCTTC,CASSLGRGATYGYTF,-,TRBJ1-2,TRBV28,-
TGTGCCACCAGTTCACTTCGGGTTCGAGGAAGCACAGATACGCAGTATTTT,CATSSLRVRGSTDTQYF,-,TRBJ2-3,TRBV27,-
TGCGCCAGCAGTGAGTCGGCGGCGGGAGGGCTTCAGTACTTC,CASSESAAGGLQYF,-,TRBJ2-7,TRBV10-2,TRBD2
TGTGCCAGCAGCTTGTCCTATAGCAATCAGCCCCAGCATTTT,CASSLSYSNQPQHF,-,TRBJ1-5,TRBV5-8,-
TGTGCCAGTAGTATAGGGAGGGGCACCGGGGAGCTGTTTTTT,CASSIGRGTGELFF,-,TRBJ2-2,TRBV19,-
TGTGCCACCAGTGATCTCGGACAGGTCGCCGTAGCTCTCCTCCTGACCGGGGAGCTGTTTTTT,CATSDLGQVAVALLLTGELFF,-,TRBJ2-2,TRBV24-1,TRBD1
TGTGCCAGCAGTGATCAGGGGGCGCGGAGTCCGGGTGGCTACACCTTC,CASSDQGARSPGGYTF,-,TRBJ1-2,TRBV2,TRBD1
TGTGCCAGCAGCGGCAGACAGAGAACTAACTATGGCTACACCTTC,CASSGRQRTNYGYTF,-,TRBJ1-2,TRBV9,-
TGTGCCAGCAGCCTAAGCCCCCTAGCGGGAGGCACAGATACGCAGTATTTT,CASSLSPLAGGTDTQYF,-,TRBJ2-3,TRBV7-6,TRBD2
TGTGCCAGCAGTCGACAGGGGGCGGTTGTTTATGGCTACACCTTC,CASSRQGAVVYGYTF,-,TRBJ1-2,TRBV28,TRBD1
TGTGCCAGCAGCGACGGGGTAGGTCTCTTCTATGGCTACACCTTC,CASSDGVGLFYGYTF,-,TRBJ1-2,TRBV5-5,-
TGTGCCAGCAGTGGAGAGGTACGGGGTACTGAAGCTTTCTTT,CASSGEVRGTEAFF,once,TRBJ1-1,TRBV6-6,-
TGTGCCAGCAGTGAAGGGGGGGAATCCTACGAGCAGTACTTC,CASSEGGESYEQYF,-,TRBJ2-7,TRBV2,-
TGTGCCAGCAGGGGCACAGCTCGGTATGGCTACACCTTC,CASRGTARYGYTF,-,TRBJ1-2,TRBV27,-
TGTGCCAGCTCACCCCGCCAGGGGAGTCGAGAGACCCAGTACTTC,CASSPRQGSRETQYF,-,TRBJ2-5,TRBV18,-
TGTGCCAGCAGCTTAGGGGGACAGCTAAATCAGCCCCAGCATTTT,CASSLGGQLNQPQHF,-,TRBJ1-5,TRBV7-9,TRBD1
TGTGCCAGCAGGGGCCCTAGCGGGATAAGGGCAGATACGCAGTATTTT,CASRGPSGIRADTQYF,-,TRBJ2-3,TRBV28,TRBD2
TGTGCCAGCAGTTTATCGGGGGTGATCTACGAGCAGTACTTC,CASSLSGVIYEQYF,-,TRBJ2-7,TRBV28,-
TGTGCCACCAGTGATCCGACAGGGAGCGCCCAAGAGACCCAGTACTTC,CATSDPTGSAQETQYF,-,TRBJ2-5,TRBV24-1,TRBD1
TGTGCCAGCAGTTATCGTCAGGGGGGCGGCTACACCTTC,CASSYRQGGGYTF,-,TRBJ1-2,TRBV6-2/TRBV6-3,TRBD1
TGTGCCAGCAGCTTATCGAGGGACACTGAAGCTTTCTTT,CASSLSRDTEAFF,-,TRBJ1-1,TRBV7-3,-
TGTGCCAGCTCGCAGGGAATAAACACTGAAGCTTTCTTT,CASSQGINTEAFF,-,TRBJ1-1,TRBV18,-
TGTGCCAGCAGTTTGACAGGGGGTAATTCACCCCTCCACTTT,CASSLTGGNSPLHF,-,TRBJ1-6,TRBV27,TRBD1
TGTGCCAGCAGTTTAGGAGATATTGGTGAGCAGTTCTTC,CASSLGDIGEQFF,-,TRBJ2-1,TRBV12-3/TRBV12-4,-